These 23 T cell receptor beta chains originate from one sample sequenced in a study of siplizumab effects on memory and regulatory T cells. Clones were sequenced by immunoSEQ multiplex PCR, and TCRdb holds only the in-frame ones, with some missing. The data show 90,000 to 120,000 clones, nearly 95% seen once. Sequencing input: Tregs sorted from blood. These receptors all stem from a human donor in good health.

This clone appeared a single time. The chain joins TRBV9 to TRBJ2-3, with a tentative D call TRBD2 (6 bases). The CDR3 is made up of 14 amino acids. V was cut by 0 bases and J by 2 bases, with 7 bases left in between. From germline, CDR1 is SGDLS and CDR2 YYNGEE. CDR3 protein: CASSVAGDTDTQYF. The CDR3 nucleotides are TGTGCCAGCAGCGTAGCGGGGGACACAGATACGCAGTATTTT.

This clone was found once. The rearrangement links TRBV2 to TRBJ1-1, with unresolved D. Germline V gene sequence: CDR1 SNHLY, CDR2 FYNNEI. The CDR3 has 14 amino acids. The V end was cut by 6 bases, the J end by 4 bases, with 15 bases between. CDR3 sequence (DNA): TGTGCCAGCAGGACTTCGAACCGCGGCACTGAAGCTTTCTTT. As protein: CASRTSNRGTEAFF.

The table lists this clone with a count of one. The rearrangement links TRBV6-1 to TRBJ1-5, with unresolved D. Trimming removed 0 bases from V and 1 base from J, with 16 bases in between. Germline values: CDR1 MNHNS, CDR2 SASEGT. The CDR3 is 18 residues long. The CDR3 nucleotides read TGTGCCAGCAGTGAAGCTCTCCCGGGCGGCGTGAGCAATCAGCCCCAGCATTTT. Residues: CASSEALPGGVSNQPQHF.

The J gene is TRBJ2-3, the V gene TRBV5-1, with a tentative D call TRBD2 (5 bases). From germline, CDR1 is SGHRS and CDR2 YFSETQ. Trimming removed 3 bases at V and 6 bases at J, with 11 bases between. The CDR3 length is 13 residues. This chain's CDR3 is CASSSSPGDTQYF. For the CDR3, the DNA is TGCGCCAGCAGCTCGTCCCCGGGGGATACGCAGTATTTT.

The chain is built from TRBV6-1 and TRBJ2-6; D is ambiguous. The CDR3 covers 14 residues. Trimming removed 4 bases from V and 0 bases from J, with 4 bases in between. Germline values: CDR1 MNHNS, CDR2 SASEGT. The CDR3 DNA is TGTGCCAGCAGTGGTTTCTCTGGGGCCAACGTCCTGACTTTC. It encodes CASSGFSGANVLTF.

The V gene is TRBV2, the J gene TRBJ2-6; D perhaps matches TRBD1 (5 bases). Germline values: CDR1 SNHLY, CDR2 FYNNEI. The CDR3 totals 15 residues. Between the trimmed V and J ends, which lost 8 bases and 4 bases, there was a span of 15 bases. The CDR3 is CASAVDSAGANVLTF. In DNA, the CDR3 is TGTGCCAGCGCCGTCGACAGCGCCGGGGCCAACGTCCTGACTTTC.

This chain uses TRBV5-1 with TRBJ2-3, with a possible D match to TRBD2 (6 bases). The germline CDR1 and CDR2 sequences are SGHRS and YFSETQ. The CDR3 has 13 residues. V lost 6 bases, J lost 10 bases, and 18 bases lay in between. This CDR3 is CASTSYGGTAQYF. The DNA for the CDR3 is TGCGCCAGCACCTCCTACGGGGGTACGGCGCAGTATTTT. Full variable domain (outside the CDR3, taken from reference TRBV5-1 and TRBJ2-3): KAGVTQTPRYLIKTRGQQVTLSCSPISGHRSVSWYQQTPGQGLQFLFEYFSETQRNKGNFPGRFSGRQFSNSRSEMNVSTLELGDSALYLCASTSYGGTAQYFGPGTRLTVL.

The chain links TRBV19 to TRBJ2-4; 9 bases align to TRBD2. The V gene end was trimmed by 6 bases and the J gene end by 0 bases; junction bases not matched to a gene: 15. This CDR3 has 19 amino acids. Germline V gene data show CDR1 as LNHDA and CDR2 as SQIVND (reference sequence). CDR3 DNA: TGTGCCAGTAGCATAACGGGACTAGCCCATCTTACAGCCAAAAACATTCAGTACTTC. The encoded protein is CASSITGLAHLTAKNIQYF. Together with reference TRBV19 and TRBJ2-4, the CDR3 gives the full variable domain: DGGITQSPKYLFRKEGQNVTLSCEQNLNHDAMYWYRQDPGQGLRLIYYSQIVNDFQKGDIAEGYSVSREKKESFPLTVTSAQKNPTAFYLCASSITGLAHLTAKNIQYFGAGTRLSVL.

This chain joins TRBV6-5 and TRBJ2-7, with a possible D match to TRBD1 (7 bases). The ends were cut back, 5 bases at V and 6 bases at J, with 20 bases in the middle. The CDR3 contains 15 residues. The germline V gene has CDR1 MNHEY and CDR2 SVGAGI. The CDR3 region has the DNA TGTGCCAGCAGTGGCGGGACAGACTACGCTAGCGAGCAGTACTTC. This gives the protein CASSGGTDYASEQYF.

The rearrangement joins TRBV5-1 to TRBJ2-3; TRBD1 or TRBD2 may be the D gene (6 bases each). Germline V gives CDR1 SGHRS, CDR2 YFSETQ. The CDR3 length is 16 residues. V shed 3 bases and J shed 6 bases, with 20 bases lying between them. The CDR3 reads CASSWRGGSLVDTQYF. CDR3 DNA: TGCGCCAGCAGCTGGAGAGGGGGGTCCCTTGTGGATACGCAGTATTTT.

The chain joins TRBV6-1 to TRBJ2-3, with D unclear. Trimming took 7 bases from V and 5 from J, leaving 16 bases between them. CDR1 and CDR2 from the germline V gene are MNHNS and SASEGT. The CDR3 runs to 14 residues. CDR3 nucleotides: TGTGCCAGCACGGTAGGTCCGCAGCGAGATACGCAGTATTTT. Encoded protein: CASTVGPQRDTQYF.

The J gene is TRBJ2-3, the V gene TRBV5-1; no clear D. CDR3 size: 15 residues. Germline CDR1 reads SGHRS; CDR2 reads YFSETQ. The germline V and J ends were trimmed by 2 bases and 0 bases, with 10 bases remaining between them. This CDR3 is CASSLMTTSTDTQYF. Written as DNA, the CDR3 is TGCGCCAGCAGCTTAATGACGACTAGCACAGATACGCAGTATTTT.

This clone was seen only once. This chain links TRBV5-1 with TRBJ2-3; D possibly corresponds to TRBD2 (5 bases). This CDR3 is 12 amino acids long. The V gene's germline CDR1 is SGHRS and CDR2 YFSETQ. Trimming removed 5 bases from V and 4 bases from J, with 8 bases in between. As DNA, the CDR3 is TGCGCCAGCAGGAGGGTCCCAGATACGCAGTATTTT. Translated, it gives CASRRVPDTQYF.

V is TRBV7-8 and J is TRBJ1-6, with D maybe TRBD1 (5 bases). This CDR3 is 17 amino acids long. CDR1 is SGHVS and CDR2 is FQNEAQ in the germline V gene. Trimming cost V 1 base and J 5 bases, with 15 bases left between them. The CDR3 loop reads CASSLVRAGRNNSPLHF. For the CDR3, the DNA is TGTGCCAGCAGCTTAGTCAGGGCAGGGAGGAATAATTCACCCCTCCACTTT. Together with reference TRBV7-8 and TRBJ1-6, the CDR3 gives the full variable domain: GAGVSQSPRYKVAKRGQDVALRCDPISGHVSLFWYQQALGQGPEFLTYFQNEAQLDKSGLPSDRFFAERPEGSVSTLKIQRTQQEDSAVYLCASSLVRAGRNNSPLHFGNGTRLTVT.

This sequence joins TRBV9 and TRBJ2-7; 8 nucleotides agree with TRBD2. CDR1 and CDR2 (germline): SGDLS, YYNGEE. Trimming at V came to 4 bases and at J to 2 bases, leaving 11 bases not matched to a gene. This CDR3 is built from 16 residues. DNA for the CDR3: TGTGCCAGCAGCAGGGGGACTAGTTTGGAGACCTACGAGCAGTACTTC. Amino acid sequence: CASSRGTSLETYEQYF.

The rearrangement joins TRBV5-4 to TRBJ2-2; D call uncertain. The length of the CDR3 is 14 residues. From germline, CDR1 is SGHNT and CDR2 YYREEE (reference sequence). Trimming pared 4 bases from V and 6 bases from J, leaving 13 bases between. CDR3: CASSQSLSAGELFF. The CDR3 bases are TGTGCCAGCAGCCAAAGTCTTTCCGCCGGGGAGCTGTTTTTT.

This chain connects TRBV5-1 to TRBJ1-2, with TRBD1 matching over 8 bases. Trimming removed 5 bases from V and 4 bases from J; junction bases left unmatched: 4. Germline V gene sequence: CDR1 SGHRS, CDR2 YFSETQ. The CDR3 spans 13 residues. The CDR3, as DNA: TGCGCCAGCAGACGGGACAGGTCCTATGGCTACACCTTC. Amino acids: CASRRDRSYGYTF.

This chain joins TRBV20-1 and TRBJ2-5; D is undetermined. Germline loops: CDR1 DFQATT, CDR2 SNEGSKA (reference sequence). This CDR3 is 11 amino acids long. V was shortened by 6 bases and J by 5 bases, with 10 bases between the two germline ends. CDR3 sequence: CSATPTETQYF. Here the CDR3 DNA reads TGCAGTGCAACCCCCACGGAGACCCAGTACTTC.

CDR3 DNA sequence: TGTGCTAGCCAAGGGGCCCTGAGTGTGTACAATGAGCAGTTCTTC. This translates into CASQGALSVYNEQFF. The J gene is TRBJ2-1, the V gene TRBV12-5, with a tentative D call TRBD1 (5 bases). CDR1 is LGHNT and CDR2 is FRNRAP in the germline V gene. The V and J ends lost 9 bases and 4 bases respectively, with 19 bases between them. This CDR3 contains 15 residues.

The chain is built from TRBV6-6 and TRBJ1-4, with TRBD1 matching over 7 bases. The J segment lost 7 bases and the V segment lost 8 bases, leaving 10 bases of the junction unmatched. CDR1 and CDR2 from the germline V gene are MNHNY and SVGAGI (reference sequence). The CDR3 consists of 14 residues. The CDR3 DNA sequence: TGTGCCAGCGGATCCGGGACAGCGACTGAAAAACTGTTTTTT. It specifies CASGSGTATEKLFF.

V and J are TRBV30 and TRBJ2-7; no reliable D call. This CDR3 region has 15 residues. Deletions cut 0 bases from V and 4 bases from J, with 16 bases between. Germline V gene lookup returns CDR1 GTSNPN and CDR2 SVGIG (reference sequence). The CDR3 coding sequence is TGTGCCTGGAGTGTAGTGGGCCGGTACGGGTACGAGCAGTACTTC. Protein sequence: CAWSVVGRYGYEQYF. Based on the CDR3 plus reference TRBV30 and TRBJ2-7, the full variable domain is SQTIHQWPATLVQPVGSPLSLECTVEGTSNPNLYWYRQAAGRGLQLLFYSVGIGQISSEVPQNLSASRPQDRQFILSSKKLLLSDSGFYLCAWSVVGRYGYEQYFGPGTRLTVT.

The chain recombines TRBV21-1 with TRBJ2-1; the DNA was not compared with TRBD2, the D call given in the table. TRBV21-1 is flagged as a pseudogene. The length of the CDR3 is 14 residues. CDR3 amino acids: CASRGGDQPNEQFF. In nucleotides, the CDR3 is TGTGCCAGCAGGGGGGGAGACCAGCCCAATGAGCAGTTCTTC.

This clone was recorded only once. This chain links TRBV5-6 with TRBJ2-1; D gene unclear. In germline, CDR1 is SGHDT, CDR2 YYEEEE. V shed 1 base and J shed 7 bases, with 18 bases lying between them. The CDR3 has 16 residues. CDR3 sequence reads: CASSLRLLGVINEQFF. The CDR3 nucleotides read TGTGCCAGCAGCTTGAGACTCCTTGGGGTCATTAATGAGCAGTTCTTC.